This T cell receptor (beta chain) derives from a study of control samples from healthy donors and cancer patients. The CDR3 extends over 12 amino acids. Trimming took 7 bases from V and 7 from J, leaving 13 bases between them. Some clones are missing from TCRdb's copy, which holds only in-frame ones; the method was immunoSEQ multiplex PCR. The sample has roughly 120,000 clones, around 88% seen once. Sequences were obtained from blood. This sequence joins TRBV12-3 or TRBV12-4 and TRBJ1-2, with a tentative D call TRBD1 (5 bases). This receptor was taken from a middle-aged man in good health. The CDR3 protein is CASTPGGGGYTF. For the CDR3, the DNA is TGTGCCAGCACCCCTGGGGGGGGTGGCTACACCTTC.